This TCR beta chain emerged from a study of patients and donors after allogeneic stem cell transplantation. This CDR3 contains 16 residues. V lost 0 bases and J lost 4; bases outside the gene matches: 6. Germline CDR1 is LGHNA and CDR2 is YSLEER. MiXCR, run by TCRdb on the RT-PCR reads, gives a single entry per CDR3 protein. The sample yields about a million distinct CDR3 sequences, roughly 18% seen once. The sequencing sample was made of blood, either unsorted or a sorted T cell fraction (not recorded which). This sequence joins TRBV4-3 and TRBJ2-7; the match to TRBD1 covers 10 bases. The receptor comes from a human donor who was either an allogeneic HSCT recipient or a stem cell or donor lymphocyte infusion donor (not recorded which). It is not recorded whose cells these are; they may come from a transplant donor. The CDR3 nucleotides are TGCGCCAGCAGCCAAGATTCGACAGGGGGCATGTACGAGCAGTACTTC. Translation gives CASSQDSTGGMYEQYF.